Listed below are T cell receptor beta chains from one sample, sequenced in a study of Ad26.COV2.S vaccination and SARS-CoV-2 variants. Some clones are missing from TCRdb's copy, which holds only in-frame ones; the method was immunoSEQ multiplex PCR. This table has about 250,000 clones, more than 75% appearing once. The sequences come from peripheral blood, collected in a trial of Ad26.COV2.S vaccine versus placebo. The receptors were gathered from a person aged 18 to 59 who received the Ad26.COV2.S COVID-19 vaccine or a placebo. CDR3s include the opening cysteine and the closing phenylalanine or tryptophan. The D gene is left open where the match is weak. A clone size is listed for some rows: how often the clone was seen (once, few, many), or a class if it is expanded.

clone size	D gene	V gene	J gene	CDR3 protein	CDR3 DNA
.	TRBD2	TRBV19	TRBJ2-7	CATSPGGFYYEQYF	TGTGCCACCTCCCCGGGAGGTTTTTACTACGAGCAGTACTTC
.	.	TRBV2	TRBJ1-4	CASRETATNEKLFF	TGTGCCAGCAGGGAGACAGCAACTAATGAAAAACTGTTTTTT
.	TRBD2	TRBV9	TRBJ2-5	CASSVVRAGGNPRQETQYF	TGTGCCAGCAGCGTAGTAAGAGCGGGAGGGAACCCACGACAAGAGACCCAGTACTTC
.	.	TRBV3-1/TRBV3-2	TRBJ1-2	CASSTNYGYTF	TGTGCCAGCAGTACCAACTATGGCTACACCTTC
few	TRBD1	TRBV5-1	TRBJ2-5	CASSGGTGGYQETQYF	TGCGCCAGCAGCGGAGGGACAGGGGGATACCAAGAGACCCAGTACTTC
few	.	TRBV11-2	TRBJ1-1	CASSLALPTEAFF	TGTGCCAGCAGCTTAGCTTTACCCACTGAAGCTTTCTTT
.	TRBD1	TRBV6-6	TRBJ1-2	CASSFGQGSHGYTF	TGTGCCAGCAGTTTTGGACAGGGATCGCATGGCTACACCTTC
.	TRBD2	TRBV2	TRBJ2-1	CASSRTSRYSYNEQFF	TGTGCCAGCAGTCGGACTAGCCGCTACTCCTACAATGAGCAGTTCTTC
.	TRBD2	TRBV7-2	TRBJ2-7	CASSFRVQRGLYEQYF	TGTGCCAGCAGCTTCCGGGTCCAGCGGGGACTCTACGAGCAGTACTTC
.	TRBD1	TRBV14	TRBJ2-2	CASSQGQGRNTGELFF	TGTGCCAGCAGCCAGGGACAGGGGAGAAACACCGGGGAGCTGTTTTTT
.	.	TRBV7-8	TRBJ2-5	CASSLSPGETQYF	TGTGCCAGCAGCTTGTCTCCAGGGGAGACCCAGTACTTC
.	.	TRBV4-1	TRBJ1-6	CASSQGVYWNSPLHF	TGCGCCAGCAGCCAGGGGGTCTATTGGAATTCACCCCTCCACTTT
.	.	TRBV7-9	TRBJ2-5	CASSMGSQETQYF	TGTGCCAGCAGCATGGGGAGTCAAGAGACCCAGTACTTC
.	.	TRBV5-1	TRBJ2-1	CASSLVGSGSYNEQFF	TGCGCCAGCAGCTTGGTCGGTAGCGGCTCCTACAATGAGCAGTTCTTC
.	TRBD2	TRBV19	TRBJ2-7	CASSIREAGYEQYF	TGTGCCAGTAGTATCCGGGAGGCGGGATACGAGCAGTACTTC
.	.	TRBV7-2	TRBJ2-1	CASSLSFSDGNEQFF	TGTGCCAGCAGCTTAAGTTTCTCCGACGGGAATGAGCAGTTCTTC
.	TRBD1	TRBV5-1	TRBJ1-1	CASSSFLRTGENTEAFF	TGCGCCAGCAGCTCGTTTCTCAGGACAGGGGAGAACACTGAAGCTTTCTTT
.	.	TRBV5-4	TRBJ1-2	CASSHPSGASYGYTF	TGTGCCAGCAGCCATCCCTCAGGGGCGTCCTATGGCTACACCTTC
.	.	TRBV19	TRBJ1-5	CASSIASGGNQPQHF	TGTGCCAGTAGTATAGCTTCAGGGGGCAATCAGCCCCAGCATTTT
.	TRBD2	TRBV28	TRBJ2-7	CASSFGTKSHEQYF	TGTGCCAGCAGTTTTGGGACTAAGAGCCACGAGCAGTACTTC
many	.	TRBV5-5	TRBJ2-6	CASSSAGVGANVLTF	TGTGCCAGCAGCTCGGCAGGGGTTGGGGCCAACGTCCTGACTTTC
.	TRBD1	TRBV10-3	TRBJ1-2	CAISLRTGGGDTF	TGTGCCATCAGCTTACGGACAGGGGGAGGTGACACCTTC
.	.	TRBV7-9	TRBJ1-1	CASSFYKGDAEAFF	TGTGCCAGCAGCTTTTACAAGGGGGACGCTGAAGCTTTCTTT
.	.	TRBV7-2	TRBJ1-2	CASSLEEGRGYTF	TGTGCCAGCAGCTTAGAAGAGGGGCGGGGCTACACCTTC
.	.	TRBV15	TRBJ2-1	CATSRVRDFEQFF	TGTGCCACCAGCAGAGTACGGGACTTTGAGCAGTTCTTC
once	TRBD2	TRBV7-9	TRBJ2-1	CASSLYFRRESGEQFF	TGTGCCAGCAGCTTATATTTTCGGCGGGAGTCGGGTGAGCAGTTCTTC
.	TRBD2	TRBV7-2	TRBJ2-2	CASSPGTSRTGELFF	TGTGCCAGCAGCCCTGGGACTAGCAGGACCGGGGAGCTGTTTTTT
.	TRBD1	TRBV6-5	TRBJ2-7	CASSYSPGQGYEQYF	TGTGCCAGCAGTTACTCACCGGGACAGGGCTACGAGCAGTACTTC
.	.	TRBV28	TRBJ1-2	CASSLFPSNYGYTF	TGTGCCAGCAGTTTATTTCCCAGCAACTATGGCTACACCTTC
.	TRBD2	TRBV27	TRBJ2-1	CASKTPAGGFEQFF	TGTGCCAGCAAAACCCCCGCGGGAGGTTTTGAGCAGTTCTTC
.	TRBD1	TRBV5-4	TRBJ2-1	CASSLALVGGLLDEQFF	TGTGCCAGCAGCTTGGCGCTGGTAGGGGGCCTTCTGGATGAGCAGTTCTTC
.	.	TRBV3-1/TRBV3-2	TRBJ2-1	CASSQGGVASYNEQFF	TGTGCCAGCAGCCAAGGGGGAGTAGCGTCCTACAATGAGCAGTTCTTC
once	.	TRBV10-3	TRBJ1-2	CAISSTNYGYTF	TGTGCCATCAGCTCAACTAACTATGGCTACACCTTC
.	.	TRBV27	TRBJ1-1	CASSLVTGEAFF	TGTGCCAGCAGTTTAGTGACAGGTGAAGCTTTCTTT
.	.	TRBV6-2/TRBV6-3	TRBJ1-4	CASSYSDEKLFF	TGTGCCAGCAGTTACTCGGATGAAAAACTGTTTTTT
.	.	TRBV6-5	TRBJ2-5	CASSPLGGQETQYF	TGTGCCAGCAGCCCACTCGGGGGCCAAGAGACCCAGTACTTC
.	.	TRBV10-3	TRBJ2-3	CAITGYPGGTTDTQYF	TGTGCCATCACCGGCTACCCGGGCGGTACCACAGATACGCAGTATTTT
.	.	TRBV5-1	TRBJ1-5	CASSSGVAGQPQHF	TGCGCCAGCAGCTCTGGGGTGGCGGGTCAGCCCCAGCATTTT
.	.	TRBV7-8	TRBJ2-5	CASSLGTSRSETQYF	TGTGCCAGCAGCCTCGGGACTTCGCGATCAGAGACCCAGTACTTC
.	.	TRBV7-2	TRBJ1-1	CASSSIWGLEAEAFF	TGTGCCAGCAGCTCCATTTGGGGGCTTGAGGCTGAAGCTTTCTTT
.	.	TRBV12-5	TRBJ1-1	CASGLVRVGTEAFF	TGTGCTAGTGGTTTGGTACGGGTGGGGACTGAAGCTTTCTTT
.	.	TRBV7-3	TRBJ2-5	CASSSTVLKTQYF	TGTGCCAGCAGCTCGACAGTTTTAAAGACCCAGTACTTC
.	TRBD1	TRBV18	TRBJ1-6	CASSPRQQGGAYNSPLHF	TGTGCCAGCTCACCACGGCAACAGGGGGGGGCCTATAATTCACCCCTCCACTTT
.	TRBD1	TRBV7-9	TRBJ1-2	CASSPGQGRGYGYTF	TGTGCCAGCAGCCCTGGACAGGGTAGAGGATATGGCTACACCTTC
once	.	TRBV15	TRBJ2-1	CATSRERGRSEYEQFF	TGTGCCACCAGCAGAGAACGAGGCCGAAGCGAATATGAGCAGTTCTTC
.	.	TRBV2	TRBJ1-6	CASRGEGVKSPLHF	TGTGCCAGCAGGGGAGAGGGGGTAAAATCACCCCTCCACTTT
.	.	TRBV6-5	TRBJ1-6	CASNGQRNSPLHF	TGTGCCAGCAACGGACAGCGGAATTCACCCCTCCACTTT
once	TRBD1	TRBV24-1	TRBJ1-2	CATSDSQGDGYTF	TGTGCCACCAGTGATTCCCAGGGGGATGGCTACACCTTC
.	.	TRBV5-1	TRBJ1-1	CASSFPGKTEAFF	TGCGCCAGCAGCTTCCCCGGGAAAACTGAAGCTTTCTTT
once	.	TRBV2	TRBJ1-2	CASSEQGLYDYGYTF	TGTGCCAGCAGTGAACAGGGGTTATATGACTATGGCTACACCTTC
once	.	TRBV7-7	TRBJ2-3	CASSLEAKGTDTQYF	TGTGCTAGCAGCTTAGAGGCTAAGGGCACAGATACGCAGTATTTT
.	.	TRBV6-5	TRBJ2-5	CASSYSETQYF	TGTGCCAGCAGTTATTCGGAGACCCAGTACTTC
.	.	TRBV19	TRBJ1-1	CASSTVGNTEAFF	TGTGCCAGTAGCACGGTGGGGAACACTGAAGCTTTCTTT
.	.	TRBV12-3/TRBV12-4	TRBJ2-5	CASSLFASETQYF	TGTGCCAGCAGTCTATTTGCTTCAGAGACCCAGTACTTC
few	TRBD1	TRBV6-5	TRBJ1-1	CATCWDRNTEAFF	TGTGCCACATGCTGGGACAGGAACACTGAAGCTTTCTTT
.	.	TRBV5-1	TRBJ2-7	CASSLEGRPYEQYF	TGCGCCAGCAGCTTGGAAGGTAGACCCTACGAGCAGTACTTC
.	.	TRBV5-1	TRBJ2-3	CASAPTGGPTDTQYF	TGCGCCAGCGCCCCCACCGGCGGCCCGACAGATACGCAGTATTTT
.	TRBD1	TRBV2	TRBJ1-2	CASSEAGQGRYGYTF	TGTGCCAGCAGTGAAGCGGGACAGGGGCGTTATGGCTACACCTTC